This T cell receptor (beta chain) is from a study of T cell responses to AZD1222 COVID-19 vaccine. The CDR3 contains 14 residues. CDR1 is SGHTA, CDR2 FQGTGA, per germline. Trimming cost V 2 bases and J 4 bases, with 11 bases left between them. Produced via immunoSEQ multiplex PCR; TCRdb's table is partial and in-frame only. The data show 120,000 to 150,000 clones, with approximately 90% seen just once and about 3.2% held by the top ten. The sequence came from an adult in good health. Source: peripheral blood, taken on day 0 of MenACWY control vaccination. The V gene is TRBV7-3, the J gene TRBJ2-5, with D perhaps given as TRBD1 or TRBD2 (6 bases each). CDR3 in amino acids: CASSLYGGRETQYF. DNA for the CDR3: TGTGCCAGCAGCTTATATGGGGGGCGAGAGACCCAGTACTTC. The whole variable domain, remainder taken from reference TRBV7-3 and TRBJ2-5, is GAGVSQTPSNKVTEKGKYVELRCDPISGHTALYWYRQSLGQGPEFLIYFQGTGAADDSGLPNDRFFAVRPEGSVSTLKIQRTERGDSAVYLCASSLYGGRETQYFGPGTRLLVL.